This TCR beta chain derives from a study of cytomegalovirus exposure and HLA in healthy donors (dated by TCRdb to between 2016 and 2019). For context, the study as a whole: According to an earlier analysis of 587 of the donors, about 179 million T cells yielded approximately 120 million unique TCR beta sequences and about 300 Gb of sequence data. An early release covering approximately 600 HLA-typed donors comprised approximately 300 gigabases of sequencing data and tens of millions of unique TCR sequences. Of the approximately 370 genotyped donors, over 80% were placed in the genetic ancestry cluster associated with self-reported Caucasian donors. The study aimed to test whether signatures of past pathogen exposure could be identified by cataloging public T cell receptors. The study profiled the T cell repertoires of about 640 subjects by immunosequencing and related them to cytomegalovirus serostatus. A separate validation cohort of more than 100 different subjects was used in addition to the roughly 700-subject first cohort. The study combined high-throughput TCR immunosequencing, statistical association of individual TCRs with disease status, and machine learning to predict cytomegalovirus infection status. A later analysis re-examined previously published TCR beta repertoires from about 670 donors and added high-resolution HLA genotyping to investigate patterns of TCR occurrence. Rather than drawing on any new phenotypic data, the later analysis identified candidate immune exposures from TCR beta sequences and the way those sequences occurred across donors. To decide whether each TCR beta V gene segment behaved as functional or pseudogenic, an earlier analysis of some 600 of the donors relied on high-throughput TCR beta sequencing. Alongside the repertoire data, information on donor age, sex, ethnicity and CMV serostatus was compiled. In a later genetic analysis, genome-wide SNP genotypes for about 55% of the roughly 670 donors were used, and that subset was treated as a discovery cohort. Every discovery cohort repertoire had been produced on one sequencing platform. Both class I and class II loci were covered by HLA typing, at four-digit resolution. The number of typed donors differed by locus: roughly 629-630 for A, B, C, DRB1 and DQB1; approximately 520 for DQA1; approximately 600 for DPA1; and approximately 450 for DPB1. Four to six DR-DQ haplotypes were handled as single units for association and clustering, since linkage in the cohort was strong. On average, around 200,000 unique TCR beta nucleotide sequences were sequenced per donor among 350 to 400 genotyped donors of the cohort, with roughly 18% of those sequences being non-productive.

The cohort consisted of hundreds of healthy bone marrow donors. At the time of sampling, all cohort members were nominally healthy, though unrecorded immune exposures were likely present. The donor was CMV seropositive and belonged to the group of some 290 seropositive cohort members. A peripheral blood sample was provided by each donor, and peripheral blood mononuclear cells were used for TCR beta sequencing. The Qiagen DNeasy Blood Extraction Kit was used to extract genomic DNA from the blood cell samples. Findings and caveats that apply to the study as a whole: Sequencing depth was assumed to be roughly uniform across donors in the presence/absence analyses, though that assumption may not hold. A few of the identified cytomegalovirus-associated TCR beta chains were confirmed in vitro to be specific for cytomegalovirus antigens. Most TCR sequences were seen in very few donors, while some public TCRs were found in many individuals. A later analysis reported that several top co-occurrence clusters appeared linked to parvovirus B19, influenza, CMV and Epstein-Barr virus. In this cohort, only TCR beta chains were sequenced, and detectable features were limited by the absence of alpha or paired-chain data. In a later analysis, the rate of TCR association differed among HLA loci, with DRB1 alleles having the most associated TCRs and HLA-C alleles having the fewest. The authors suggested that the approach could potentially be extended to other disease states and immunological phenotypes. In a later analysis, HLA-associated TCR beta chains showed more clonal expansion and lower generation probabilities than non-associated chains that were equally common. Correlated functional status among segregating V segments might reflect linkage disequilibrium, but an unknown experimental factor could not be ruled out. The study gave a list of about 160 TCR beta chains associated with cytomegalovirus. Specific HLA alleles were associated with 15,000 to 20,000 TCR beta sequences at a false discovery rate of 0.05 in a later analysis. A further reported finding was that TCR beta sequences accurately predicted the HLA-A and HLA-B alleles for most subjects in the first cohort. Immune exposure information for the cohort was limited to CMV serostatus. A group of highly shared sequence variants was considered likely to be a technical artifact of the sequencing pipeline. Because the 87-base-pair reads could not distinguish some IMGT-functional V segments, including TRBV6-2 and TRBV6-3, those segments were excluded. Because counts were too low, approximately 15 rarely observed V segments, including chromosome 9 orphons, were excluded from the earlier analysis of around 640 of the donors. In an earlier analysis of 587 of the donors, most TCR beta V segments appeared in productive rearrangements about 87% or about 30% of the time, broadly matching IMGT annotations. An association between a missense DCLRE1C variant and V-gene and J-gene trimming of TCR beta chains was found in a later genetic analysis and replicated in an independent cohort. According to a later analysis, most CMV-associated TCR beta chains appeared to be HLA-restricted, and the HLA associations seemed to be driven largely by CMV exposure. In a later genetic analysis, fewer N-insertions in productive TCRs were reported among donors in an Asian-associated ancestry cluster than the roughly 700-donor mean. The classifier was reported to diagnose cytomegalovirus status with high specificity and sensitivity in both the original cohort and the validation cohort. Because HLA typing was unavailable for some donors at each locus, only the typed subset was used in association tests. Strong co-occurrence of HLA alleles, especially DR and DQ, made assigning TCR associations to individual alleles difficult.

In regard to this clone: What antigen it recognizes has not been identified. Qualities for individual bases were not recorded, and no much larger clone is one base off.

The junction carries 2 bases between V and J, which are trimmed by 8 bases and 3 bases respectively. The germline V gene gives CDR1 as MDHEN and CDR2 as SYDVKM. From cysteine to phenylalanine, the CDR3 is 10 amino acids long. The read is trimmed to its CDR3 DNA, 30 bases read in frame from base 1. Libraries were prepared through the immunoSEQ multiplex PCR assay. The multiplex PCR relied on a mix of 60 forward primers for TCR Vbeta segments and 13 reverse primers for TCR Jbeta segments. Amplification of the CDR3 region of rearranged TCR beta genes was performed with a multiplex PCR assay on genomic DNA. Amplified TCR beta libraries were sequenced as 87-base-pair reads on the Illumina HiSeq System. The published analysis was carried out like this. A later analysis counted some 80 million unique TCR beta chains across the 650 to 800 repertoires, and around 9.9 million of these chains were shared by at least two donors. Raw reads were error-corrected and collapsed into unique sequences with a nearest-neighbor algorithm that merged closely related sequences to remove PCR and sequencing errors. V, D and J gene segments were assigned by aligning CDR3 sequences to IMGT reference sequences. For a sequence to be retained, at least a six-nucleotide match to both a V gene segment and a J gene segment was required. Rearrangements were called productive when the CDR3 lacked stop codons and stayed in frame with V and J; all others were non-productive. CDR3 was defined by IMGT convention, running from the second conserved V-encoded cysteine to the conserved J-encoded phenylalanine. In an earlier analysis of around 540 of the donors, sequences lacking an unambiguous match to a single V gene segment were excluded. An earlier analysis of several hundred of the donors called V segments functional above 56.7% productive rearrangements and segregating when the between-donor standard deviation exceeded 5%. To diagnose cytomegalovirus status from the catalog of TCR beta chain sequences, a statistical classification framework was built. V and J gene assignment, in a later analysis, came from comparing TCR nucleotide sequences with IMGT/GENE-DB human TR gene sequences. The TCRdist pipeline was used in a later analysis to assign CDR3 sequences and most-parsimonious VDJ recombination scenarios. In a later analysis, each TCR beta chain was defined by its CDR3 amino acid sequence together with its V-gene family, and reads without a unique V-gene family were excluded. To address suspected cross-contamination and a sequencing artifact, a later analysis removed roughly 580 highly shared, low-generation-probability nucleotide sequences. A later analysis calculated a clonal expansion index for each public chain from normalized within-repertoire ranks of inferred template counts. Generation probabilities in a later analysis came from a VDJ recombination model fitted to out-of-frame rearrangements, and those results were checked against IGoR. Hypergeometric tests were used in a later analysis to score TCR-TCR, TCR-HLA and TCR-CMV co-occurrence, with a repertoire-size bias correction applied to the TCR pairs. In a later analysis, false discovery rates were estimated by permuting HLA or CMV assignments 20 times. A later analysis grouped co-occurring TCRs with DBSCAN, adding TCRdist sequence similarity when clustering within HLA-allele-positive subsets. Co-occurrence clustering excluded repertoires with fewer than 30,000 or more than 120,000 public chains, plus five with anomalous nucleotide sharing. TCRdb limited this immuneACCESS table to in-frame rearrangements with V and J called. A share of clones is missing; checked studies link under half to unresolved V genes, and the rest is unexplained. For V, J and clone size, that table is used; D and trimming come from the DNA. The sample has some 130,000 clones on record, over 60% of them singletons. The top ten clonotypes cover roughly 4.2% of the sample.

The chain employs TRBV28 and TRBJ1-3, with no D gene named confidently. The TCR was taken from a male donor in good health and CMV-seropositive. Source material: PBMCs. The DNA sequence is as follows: TGTGCCAGCCTTGGAAACACCATATATTTT. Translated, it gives CASLGNTIYF.